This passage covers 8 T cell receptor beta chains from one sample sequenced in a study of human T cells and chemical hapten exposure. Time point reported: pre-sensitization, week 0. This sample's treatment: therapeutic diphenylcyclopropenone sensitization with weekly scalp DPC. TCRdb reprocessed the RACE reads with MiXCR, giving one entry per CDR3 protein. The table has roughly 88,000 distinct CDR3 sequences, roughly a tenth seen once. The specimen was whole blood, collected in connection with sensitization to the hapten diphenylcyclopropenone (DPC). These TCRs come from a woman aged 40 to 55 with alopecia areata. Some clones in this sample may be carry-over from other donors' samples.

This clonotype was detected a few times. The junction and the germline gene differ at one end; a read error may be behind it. Here the CDR3 DNA reads TGTGCCAGCAGCCTAGCGTTTGGGGCCAACGTCCTGACTTTC. It is translated as CASSLAFGANVLTF. This chain uses TRBV7-2 with TRBJ2-6; tentative D call: TRBD2 (6 bases). The CDR3 runs 14 residues. Germline CDR1 SGHTA, CDR2 FQGNSA.

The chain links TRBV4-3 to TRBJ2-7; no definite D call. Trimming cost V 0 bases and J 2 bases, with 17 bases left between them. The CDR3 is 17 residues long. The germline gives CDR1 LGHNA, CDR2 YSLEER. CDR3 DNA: TGCGCCAGCAGCCAAGATCACCCCGCTTCGACGGCCTACGAGCAGTACTTC. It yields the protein CASSQDHPASTAYEQYF.

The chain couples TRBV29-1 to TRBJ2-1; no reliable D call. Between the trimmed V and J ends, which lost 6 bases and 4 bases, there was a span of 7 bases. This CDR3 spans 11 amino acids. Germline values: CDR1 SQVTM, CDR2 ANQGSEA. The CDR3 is CSVRWYNEQFF. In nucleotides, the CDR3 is TGCAGCGTCCGGTGGTACAATGAGCAGTTCTTC.

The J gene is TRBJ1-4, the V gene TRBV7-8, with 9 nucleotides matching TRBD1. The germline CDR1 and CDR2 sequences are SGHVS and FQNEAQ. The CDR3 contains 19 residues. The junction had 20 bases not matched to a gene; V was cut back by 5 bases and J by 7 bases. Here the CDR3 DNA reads TGTGCCAGCAGCCTCCTTTTGGGACAGGGAGTAGTAGGAGCTGAAAAACTGTTTTTT. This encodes CASSLLLGQGVVGAEKLFF. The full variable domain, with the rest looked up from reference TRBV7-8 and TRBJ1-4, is GAGVSQSPRYKVAKRGQDVALRCDPISGHVSLFWYQQALGQGPEFLTYFQNEAQLDKSGLPSDRFFAERPEGSVSTLKIQRTQQEDSAVYLCASSLLLGQGVVGAEKLFFGSGTQLSVL.

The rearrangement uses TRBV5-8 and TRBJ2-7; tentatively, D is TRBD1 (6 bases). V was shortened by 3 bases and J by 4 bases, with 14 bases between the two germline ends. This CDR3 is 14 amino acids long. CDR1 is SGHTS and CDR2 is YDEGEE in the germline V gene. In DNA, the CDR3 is TGTGCCAGCAGCTATGGGACATACCATTACGAGCAGTACTTC. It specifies CASSYGTYHYEQYF.

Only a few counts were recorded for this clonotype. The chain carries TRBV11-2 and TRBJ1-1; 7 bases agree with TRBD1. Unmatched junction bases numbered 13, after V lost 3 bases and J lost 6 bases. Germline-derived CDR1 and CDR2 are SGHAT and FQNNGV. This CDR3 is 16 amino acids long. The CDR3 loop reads CASSFPIQGRRAEAFF. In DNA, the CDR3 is TGTGCCAGCAGCTTCCCGATACAGGGGAGACGAGCTGAAGCTTTCTTT.

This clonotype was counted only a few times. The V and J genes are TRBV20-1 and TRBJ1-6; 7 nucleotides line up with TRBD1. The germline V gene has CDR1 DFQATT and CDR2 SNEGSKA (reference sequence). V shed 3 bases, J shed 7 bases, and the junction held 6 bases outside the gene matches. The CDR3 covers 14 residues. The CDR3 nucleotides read TGCAGTGCTAGGCAGGGGGGAAACAATTCACCCCTCCACTTT. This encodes CSARQGGNNSPLHF.

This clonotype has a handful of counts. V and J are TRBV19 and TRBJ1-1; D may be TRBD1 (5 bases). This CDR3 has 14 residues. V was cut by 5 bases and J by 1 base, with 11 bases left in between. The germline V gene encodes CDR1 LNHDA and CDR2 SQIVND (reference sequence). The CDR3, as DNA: TGTGCCAGTAGTGTTCAGGGCACGAACACTGAAGCTTTCTTT. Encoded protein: CASSVQGTNTEAFF.